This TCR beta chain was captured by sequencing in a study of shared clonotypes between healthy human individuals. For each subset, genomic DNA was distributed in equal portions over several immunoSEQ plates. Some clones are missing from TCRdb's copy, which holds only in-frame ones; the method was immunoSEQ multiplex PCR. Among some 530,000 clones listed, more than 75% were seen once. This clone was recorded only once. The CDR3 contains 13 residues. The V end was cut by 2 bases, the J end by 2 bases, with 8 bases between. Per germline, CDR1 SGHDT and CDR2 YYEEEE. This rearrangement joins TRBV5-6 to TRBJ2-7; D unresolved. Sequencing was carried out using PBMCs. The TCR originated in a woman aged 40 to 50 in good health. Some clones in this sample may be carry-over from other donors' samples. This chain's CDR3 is CASSFGRTYEQYF. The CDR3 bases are TGTGCCAGCAGCTTCGGCCGAACCTACGAGCAGTACTTC.